Detailed here is one TCR beta chain. The antigen is undetermined. Time point described: pre-treatment sample, taken before nivolumab and TIL therapy. Tumor tissue came from excised metastases, mostly pleural nodules or supraclavicular lymph nodes. The germline V gene has CDR1 SGHTA and CDR2 FQGNSA. Trimming left V 3 bases short and J 3 bases short, with 9 bases between. The CDR3 totals 13 residues. The immunoSEQ assay was v3. TCRdb keeps only in-frame clones here, not all; method: immunoSEQ multiplex PCR. The data contain 20,000 to 30,000 clones, over 55% of them seen just once; the ten biggest clones take up about 16%. These data are taken from a study of TIL therapy for anti-PD-1-resistant metastatic lung cancer. Study overall: Most patients had lung adenocarcinoma. Study-level points and caveats: Many TIL product clones were absent from baseline tumor, suggesting clonal contraction.

The sequence was obtained from a woman between 30 and 80 years old with non-small cell lung cancer. The material was tumor tissue, obtained at baseline. The chain recombines TRBV7-2 with TRBJ2-7; D is perhaps TRBD2 (6 bases). The CDR3 here is CASSLGTVYEQYF. The CDR3, as DNA: TGTGCCAGCAGCTTGGGGACTGTCTACGAGCAGTACTTC.